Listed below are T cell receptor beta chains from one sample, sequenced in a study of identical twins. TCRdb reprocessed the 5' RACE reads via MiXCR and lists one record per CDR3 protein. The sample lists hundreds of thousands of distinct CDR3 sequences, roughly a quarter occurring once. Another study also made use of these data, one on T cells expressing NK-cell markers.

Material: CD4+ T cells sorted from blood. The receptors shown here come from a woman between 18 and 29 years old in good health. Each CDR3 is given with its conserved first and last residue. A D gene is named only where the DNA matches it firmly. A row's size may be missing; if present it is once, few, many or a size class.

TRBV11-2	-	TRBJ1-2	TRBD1	CASSFDRAYGYTF	TGTGCCAGCAGCTTCGACAGGGCCTATGGCTACACCTTC
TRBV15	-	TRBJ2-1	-	CATSRDLGRPSYNEQFF	TGTGCCACCAGCAGAGATTTGGGGAGGCCCTCCTACAATGAGCAGTTCTTC
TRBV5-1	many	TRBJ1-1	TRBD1	CASSSDRAFEAFF	TGCGCCAGCAGTTCGGACAGGGCGTTTGAAGCTTTCTTT
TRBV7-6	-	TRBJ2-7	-	CASSLLKDYEQYF	TGTGCCAGCAGCTTACTGAAGGATTACGAGCAGTACTTC
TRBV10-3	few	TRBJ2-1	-	CAISEANGAPYNEQFF	TGTGCCATCAGTGAGGCTAACGGGGCCCCCTACAATGAGCAGTTCTTC
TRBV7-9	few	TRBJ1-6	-	CASSGSYNSPLHF	TGTGCCAGCTCGGGCTCCTATAATTCACCCCTCCACTTT
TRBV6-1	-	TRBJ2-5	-	CASLERETQYF	TGTGCCAGCCTCGAGAGGGAGACCCAGTACTTC
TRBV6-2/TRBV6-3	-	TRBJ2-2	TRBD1	CASSYLGTGNTGELFF	TGTGCCAGCAGTTACTTGGGGACAGGGAACACCGGGGAGCTGTTTTTT
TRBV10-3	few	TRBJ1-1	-	CAISGEGYEAFF	TGTGCCATCAGTGGGGAGGGATATGAAGCTTTCTTT
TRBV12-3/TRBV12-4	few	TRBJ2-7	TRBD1	CASSQGQGANEQYF	TGTGCCAGCAGTCAAGGACAGGGGGCGAACGAGCAGTACTTC
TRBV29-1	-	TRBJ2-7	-	CSVESASYEQYF	TGCAGCGTTGAATCGGCTTCCTACGAGCAGTACTTC
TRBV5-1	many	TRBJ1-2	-	CASSLVGDNGYTF	TGCGCCAGCAGCTTGGTCGGGGACAATGGCTACACCTTC
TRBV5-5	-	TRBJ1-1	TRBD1	CASIRGRNTEAFF	TGTGCCAGCATCAGGGGGCGGAACACTGAAGCTTTCTTT
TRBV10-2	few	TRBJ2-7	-	CASMTPGPRNEQYF	TGCGCCAGCATGACACCGGGACCTCGGAACGAGCAGTACTTC
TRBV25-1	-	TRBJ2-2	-	CASRRQASGELFF	TGTGCCAGCAGGAGACAGGCCTCCGGGGAGCTGTTTTTT
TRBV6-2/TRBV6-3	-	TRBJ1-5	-	CASGGQPQHF	TGTGCCAGCGGTGGTCAGCCCCAGCATTTT
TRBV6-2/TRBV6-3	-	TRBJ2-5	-	CASRHPFAGETQYF	TGTGCCAGCAGACACCCGTTCGCGGGGGAGACCCAGTACTTC
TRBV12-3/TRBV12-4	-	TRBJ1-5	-	CASSLEQYQPQHF	TGTGCCAGCAGTTTAGAACAATATCAGCCCCAGCATTTT
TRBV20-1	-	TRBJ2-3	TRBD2	CSARSGLAGVTQYF	TGCAGTGCTAGGTCGGGACTAGCGGGAGTGACGCAGTATTTT
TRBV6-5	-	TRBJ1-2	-	CASSWDGGSGYGYTF	TGTGCCAGCAGTTGGGATGGGGGCAGCGGCTATGGCTACACCTTC
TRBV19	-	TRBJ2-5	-	CASSRAGRRETQYF	TGTGCCAGTAGTAGGGCAGGTAGAAGAGAGACCCAGTACTTC
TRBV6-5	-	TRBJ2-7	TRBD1	CASRSRQGPYEQYF	TGTGCCAGCAGGTCTCGACAGGGTCCCTACGAGCAGTACTTC
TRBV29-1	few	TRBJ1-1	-	CSGVRAANTEAFF	TGCAGCGGGGTGAGGGCGGCGAACACTGAAGCTTTCTTT
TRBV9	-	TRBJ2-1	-	CASSVSREQFF	TGTGCCAGCAGCGTGAGCCGGGAGCAGTTCTTC
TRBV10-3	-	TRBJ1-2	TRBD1	CAISPGTGYGYTF	TGTGCCATCAGTCCCGGGACAGGGTATGGCTACACCTTC
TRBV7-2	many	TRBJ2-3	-	CASSPLDTQYF	TGTGCCAGCAGCCCGTTAGATACGCAGTATTTT
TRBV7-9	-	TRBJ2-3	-	CASRTPVSSKDTQYF	TGTGCCAGCAGGACCCCCGTCTCTTCGAAAGATACGCAGTATTTT
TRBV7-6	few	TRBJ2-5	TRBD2	CASSLWGGTYQETQYF	TGTGCCAGCAGCTTGTGGGGAGGGACCTACCAAGAGACCCAGTACTTC
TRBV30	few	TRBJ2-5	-	CAWSWPYGEETQYF	TGTGCCTGGAGTTGGCCCTACGGGGAAGAGACCCAGTACTTC
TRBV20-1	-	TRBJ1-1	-	CSASASGRGLGTEAFF	TGCAGTGCTAGCGCATCAGGGCGCGGACTGGGCACTGAAGCTTTCTTT
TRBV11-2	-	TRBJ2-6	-	CASSLVISSGPSTGANVLTF	TGTGCCAGCAGCTTAGTAATAAGTTCGGGGCCAAGTACTGGGGCCAACGTCCTGACTTTC
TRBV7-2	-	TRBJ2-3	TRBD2	CASSLSAGGYETQYF	TGTGCCAGCAGCTTATCCGCGGGAGGATACGAAACGCAGTATTTT
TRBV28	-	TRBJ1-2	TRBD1	CASSTNGQGNYGYTF	TGTGCCAGCAGTACCAACGGACAGGGAAACTATGGCTACACCTTC
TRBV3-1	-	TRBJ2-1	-	CASSHTFLGDNEQFF	TGTGCCAGCAGCCATACCTTCTTGGGGGACAATGAGCAGTTCTTC
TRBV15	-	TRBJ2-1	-	CATSRGLGSSYNEQFF	TGTGCCACCAGCAGAGGCCTAGGGAGCTCCTACAATGAGCAGTTCTTC
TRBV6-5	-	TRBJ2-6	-	CASSYGPSGANVLTF	TGTGCCAGCAGTTACGGCCCTTCTGGGGCCAACGTCCTGACTTTC
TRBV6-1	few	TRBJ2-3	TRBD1	CASRSYSGQGNTDTQYF	TGTGCCAGCAGGTCTTACTCGGGACAGGGGAACACAGATACGCAGTATTTT
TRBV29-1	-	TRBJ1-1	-	CSVVRTENTEAFF	TGCAGCGTTGTGCGGACAGAGAACACTGAAGCTTTCTTT
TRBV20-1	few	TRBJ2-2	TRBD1	CSARAQGAIGELFF	TGCAGTGCTAGAGCACAGGGGGCCATCGGGGAGCTGTTTTTT
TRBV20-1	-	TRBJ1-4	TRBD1	CSASSGGGNEKLFF	TGCAGTGCTAGCTCAGGGGGGGGAAATGAAAAACTGTTTTTT
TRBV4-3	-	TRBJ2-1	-	CASSHYRAGNNEQFF	TGCGCCAGCAGCCACTATCGGGCAGGGAACAATGAGCAGTTCTTC